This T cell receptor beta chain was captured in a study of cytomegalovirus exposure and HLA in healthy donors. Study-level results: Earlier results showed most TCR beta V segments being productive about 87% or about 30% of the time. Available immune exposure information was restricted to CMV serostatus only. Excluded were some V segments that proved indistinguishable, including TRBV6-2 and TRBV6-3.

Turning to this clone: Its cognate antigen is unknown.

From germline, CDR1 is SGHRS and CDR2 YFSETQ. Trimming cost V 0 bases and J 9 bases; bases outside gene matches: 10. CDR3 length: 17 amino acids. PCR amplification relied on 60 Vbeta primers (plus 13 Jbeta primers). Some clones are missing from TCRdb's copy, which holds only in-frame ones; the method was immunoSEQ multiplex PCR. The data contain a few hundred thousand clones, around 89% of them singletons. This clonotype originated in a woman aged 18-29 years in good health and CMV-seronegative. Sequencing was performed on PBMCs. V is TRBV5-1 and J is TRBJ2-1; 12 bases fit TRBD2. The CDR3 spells CASSLASVTSGGGEQFF. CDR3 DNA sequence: TGCGCCAGCAGCTTGGCCTCAGTGACTAGCGGGGGCGGTGAGCAGTTCTTC.